This TCR beta chain was sequenced during a study of Ad26.COV2.S vaccination and SARS-CoV-2 variants. Background on the study: The Ad26.COV2.S arm of the COV1001 trial was where the donor was placed. Dosing was one shot or two shots 56 days apart.

This clone is a singleton in its sample. The antigen is undetermined. Findings of the study overall: There was reportedly substantial breadth in spike-specific CD8+ and CD4+ T cell responses after vaccination.

This CDR3 has 15 amino acids. Germline V gives CDR1 ENHRY, CDR2 SYGVKD. V lost 2 bases, J lost 3 bases, and 6 bases stayed unmatched. Sequencing was performed with immunoSEQ multiplex PCR; in TCRdb, only in-frame clones are kept and a portion is missing. Of hundreds of thousands of clones detected, roughly 91% appear once; the ten largest clones hold around 5.3%. Regarding treatment: some 20 received Ad26.COV2.S at low or high dose, single or two shots; 5 received placebo; per-sample allocation not given. It was on day 63 after the first vaccine or placebo injection that samples were taken. Aged 18-55 years, donor was enrolled in Boston in 2020.

Sequences were derived from peripheral blood, sampled in a trial of Ad26.COV2.S vaccine versus placebo. This sequence was found in a person between 18 and 60 years old who received the Ad26.COV2.S COVID-19 vaccine or a placebo. The J gene is TRBJ1-2, the V gene TRBV10-3, with 7 bases lining up with TRBD1. CDR3 DNA: TGTGCCATCAGTGAGCCCGGGACAGCGTACTATGGCTACACCTTC. It yields the protein CAISEPGTAYYGYTF.